The 2 T cell receptor beta chains in this list originate from one sample, sequenced in a study of cytomegalovirus exposure and HLA in healthy donors. PCR used 60 Vbeta primers and 13 Jbeta primers. Clones were read by immunoSEQ multiplex PCR, and TCRdb kept only the in-frame ones, dropping some. The table lists about 110,000 clones, 65% to 75% of them singletons. Sequenced: PBMCs. The origin of the receptors is a middle-aged woman in good health and CMV-seropositive.

The rearrangement links TRBV25-1 to TRBJ1-6; D remains unclear. Germline CDR1 reads MGHDK; CDR2 reads SYGVNS. V shed 4 bases and J shed 2 bases, with 12 bases lying between them. There are 16 residues in the CDR3. The CDR3 here is CASSGGPLPYNSPLHF. CDR3 in DNA: TGTGCCAGCAGTGGTGGGCCTCTACCCTATAATTCACCCCTCCACTTT.

This chain uses TRBV30 with TRBJ1-1, with D possibly being TRBD1 (6 bases). With 2 bases removed from V and 1 base from J, the gap between germline ends came to 8 bases. The CDR3 runs to 13 residues. Germline V gene sequence: CDR1 GTSNPN, CDR2 SVGIG (reference sequence). The CDR3 DNA reads as TGTGCCTGGAGTATGGACAGGAACACTGAAGCTTTCTTT. Its protein product is CAWSMDRNTEAFF.